Listed here is a single TCR beta chain. This sample is drawn from a study of shared clonotypes between healthy human individuals. Study-level background: Each donor had three CD4 naive, three CD4 memory, two CD8 naive and one CD8 memory plate.

The CDR3 sequence is 14 residues long. V was shortened by 1 base and J by 4 bases, with 10 bases between the two germline ends. Germline V gives CDR1 SGHTA, CDR2 FQGNSA. This table comes from immunoSEQ multiplex PCR, and its TCRdb copy is limited to in-frame clones, with some not included. The table records approximately 2.3 million clones, 85% to 95% of them present only once. This receptor was taken from a man aged 18 to 30 in good health. Some clones in this sample may be carry-over from other donors' samples. This rearrangement joins TRBV7-2 to TRBJ1-2; D is unresolved. Sequencing used naive CD4+ T cells from PBMCs. Subset indicated: CD45RA+ positively selected. CDR3 sequence (DNA): TGTGCCAGCAGCTTAGTAGGCCAGACCTATGGCTACACCTTC. Translation gives CASSLVGQTYGYTF. Full variable domain (rest looked up from reference TRBV7-2 and TRBJ1-2): GAGVSQSPSNKVTEKGKDVELRCDPISGHTALYWYRQSLGQGLEFLIYFQGNSAPDKSGLPSDRFSAERTGGSVSTLTIQRTQQEDSAVYLCASSLVGQTYGYTFGSGTRLTVV.